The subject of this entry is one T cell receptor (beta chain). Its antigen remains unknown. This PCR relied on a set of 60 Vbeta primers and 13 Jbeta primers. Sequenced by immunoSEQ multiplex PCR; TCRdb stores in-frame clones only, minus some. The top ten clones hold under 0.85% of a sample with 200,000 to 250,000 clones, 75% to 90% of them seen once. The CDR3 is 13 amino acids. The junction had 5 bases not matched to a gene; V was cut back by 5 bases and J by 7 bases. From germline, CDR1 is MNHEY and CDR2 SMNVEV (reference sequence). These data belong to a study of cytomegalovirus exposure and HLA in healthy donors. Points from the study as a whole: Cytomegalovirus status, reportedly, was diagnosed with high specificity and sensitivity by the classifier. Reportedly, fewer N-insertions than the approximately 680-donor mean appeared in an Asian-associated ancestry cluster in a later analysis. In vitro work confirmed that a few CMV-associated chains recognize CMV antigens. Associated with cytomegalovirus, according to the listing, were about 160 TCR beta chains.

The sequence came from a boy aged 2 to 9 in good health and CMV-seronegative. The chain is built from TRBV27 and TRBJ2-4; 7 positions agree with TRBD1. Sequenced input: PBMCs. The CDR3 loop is CASSMTGLNIQYF. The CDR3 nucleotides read TGTGCCAGCAGTATGACAGGGCTTAACATTCAGTACTTC.